The source of this T cell receptor (beta chain) is a study of shared clonotypes between healthy human individuals. About the study: The cohort had two women and a few men, ages 18 to 49.

Selected positively for CCR7 and CD45RO-negative, naive CD8 cells excluded terminally differentiated effector memory CD45RA+ cells. The study enrolled healthy HIV-negative adults without recent acute infections or vaccinations as donors. Everyone who donated was a Caucasian adult who lived in Nashville, Tennessee. The CDR3 covers 16 residues. V shed 11 bases, J shed 1 base, and the junction held 15 bases outside the gene matches. The germline V gene encodes CDR1 LNHDA and CDR2 SQIVND (reference sequence). Profiled with immunoSEQ multiplex PCR; TCRdb holds only in-frame clones, not every one. The data show approximately 2,000,000 clones, with 90% to 95% seen just once and 1.5% to 2% held by the top ten.

The chain recombines TRBV19 with TRBJ2-5; 8 nucleotides match TRBD2. The sequence derives from a man younger than 35 in good health. Some clones in this sample may be carry-over from other donors' samples. Material: naive CD8+ T cells from PBMCs. The CDR3 DNA is TGTGCCGCCAGTCCGGGAGGGCCTTTTGTCCAAGAGACCCAGTACTTC. The encoded protein is CAASPGGPFVQETQYF.